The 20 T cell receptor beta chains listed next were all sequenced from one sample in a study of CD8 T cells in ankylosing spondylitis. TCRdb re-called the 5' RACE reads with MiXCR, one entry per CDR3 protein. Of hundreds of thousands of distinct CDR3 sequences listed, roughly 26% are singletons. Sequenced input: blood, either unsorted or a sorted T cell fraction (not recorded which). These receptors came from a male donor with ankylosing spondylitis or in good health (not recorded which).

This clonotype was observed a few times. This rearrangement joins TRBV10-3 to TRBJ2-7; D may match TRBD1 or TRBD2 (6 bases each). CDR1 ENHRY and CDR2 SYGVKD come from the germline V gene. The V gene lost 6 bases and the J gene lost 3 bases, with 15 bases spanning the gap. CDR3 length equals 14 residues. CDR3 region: CAIRGRTADYEQYF. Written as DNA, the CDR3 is TGTGCCATCAGAGGGAGGACAGCGGACTACGAGCAGTACTTC.

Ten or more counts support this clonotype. The CDR3 DNA sequence: TGTGCCAGCAGACGAGGTGATTCCCCAGGATATGGCTACACCTTC. It specifies CASRRGDSPGYGYTF. The chain carries TRBV12-3 or TRBV12-4 and TRBJ1-2; no clear D gene. The CDR3 sequence is 15 residues long. V shed 6 bases and J shed 5 bases, with 19 bases lying between them.

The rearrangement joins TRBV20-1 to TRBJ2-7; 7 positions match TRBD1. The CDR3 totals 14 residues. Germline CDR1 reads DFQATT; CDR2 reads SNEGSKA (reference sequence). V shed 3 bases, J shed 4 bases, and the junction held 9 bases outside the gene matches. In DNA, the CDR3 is TGCAGTGCTAGTGGTACAGGGGCCGGTTACGAGCAGTACTTC. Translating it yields CSASGTGAGYEQYF.

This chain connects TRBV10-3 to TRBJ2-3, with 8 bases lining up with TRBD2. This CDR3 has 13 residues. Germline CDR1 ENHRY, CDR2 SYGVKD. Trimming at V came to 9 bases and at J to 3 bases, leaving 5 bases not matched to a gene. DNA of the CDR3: TGTGCCATTGAGCGGGAGTCAACAGATACGCAGTATTTT. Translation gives CAIERESTDTQYF.

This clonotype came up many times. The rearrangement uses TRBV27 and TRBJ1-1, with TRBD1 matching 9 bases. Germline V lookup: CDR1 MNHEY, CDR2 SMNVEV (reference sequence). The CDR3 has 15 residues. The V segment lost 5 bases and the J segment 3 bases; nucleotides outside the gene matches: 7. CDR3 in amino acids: CASSAQGAFYTEAFF. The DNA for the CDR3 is TGTGCCAGCAGTGCACAGGGGGCGTTTTACACTGAAGCTTTCTTT.

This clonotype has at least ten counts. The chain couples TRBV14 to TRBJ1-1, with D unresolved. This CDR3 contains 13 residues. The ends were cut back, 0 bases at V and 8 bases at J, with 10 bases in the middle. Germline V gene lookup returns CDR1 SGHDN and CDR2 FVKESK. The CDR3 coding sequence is TGTGCCAGCAGCCAAGATGCCTTTAGGGAAGCTTTCTTT. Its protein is CASSQDAFREAFF.

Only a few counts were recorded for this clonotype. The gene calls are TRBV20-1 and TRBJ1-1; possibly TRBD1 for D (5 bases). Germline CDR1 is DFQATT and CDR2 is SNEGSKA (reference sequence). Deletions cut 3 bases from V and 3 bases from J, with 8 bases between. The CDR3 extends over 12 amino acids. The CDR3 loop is CSASQGDTEAFF. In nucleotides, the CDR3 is TGCAGTGCTAGTCAAGGGGACACTGAAGCTTTCTTT.

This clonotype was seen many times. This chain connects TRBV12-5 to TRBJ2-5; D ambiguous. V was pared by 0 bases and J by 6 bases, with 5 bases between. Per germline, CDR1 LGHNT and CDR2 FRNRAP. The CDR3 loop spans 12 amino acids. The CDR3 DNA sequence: TGTGCTAGTGGTTTGGTAGGGAAGACCCAGTACTTC. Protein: CASGLVGKTQYF.

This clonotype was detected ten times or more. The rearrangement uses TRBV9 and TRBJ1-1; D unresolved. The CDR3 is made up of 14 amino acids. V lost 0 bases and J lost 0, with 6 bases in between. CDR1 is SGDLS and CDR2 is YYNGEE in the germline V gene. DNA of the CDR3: TGTGCCAGCAGCGTAGGAATTATGAACACTGAAGCTTTCTTT. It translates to CASSVGIMNTEAFF.

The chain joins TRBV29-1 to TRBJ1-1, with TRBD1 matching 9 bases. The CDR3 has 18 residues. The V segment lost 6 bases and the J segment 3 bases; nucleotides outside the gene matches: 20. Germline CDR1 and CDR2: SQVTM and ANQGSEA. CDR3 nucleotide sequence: TGCAGCGTAAGAACACCGGGACAGGGAAAGGTATTTGACACTGAAGCTTTCTTT. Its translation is CSVRTPGQGKVFDTEAFF. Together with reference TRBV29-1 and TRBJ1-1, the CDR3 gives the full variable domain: SAVISQKPSRDICQRGTSLTIQCQVDSQVTMMFWYRQQPGQSLTLIATANQGSEATYESGFVIDKFPISRPNLTFSTLTVSNMSPEDSSIYLCSVRTPGQGKVFDTEAFFGQGTRLTVV.

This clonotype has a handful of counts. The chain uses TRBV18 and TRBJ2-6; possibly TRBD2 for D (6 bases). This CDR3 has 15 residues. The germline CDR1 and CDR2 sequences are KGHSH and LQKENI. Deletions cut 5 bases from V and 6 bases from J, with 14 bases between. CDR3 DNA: TGTGCCAGCTCAGGCGGGACTCCTTCGGCCAACGTCCTGACTTTC. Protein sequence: CASSGGTPSANVLTF.

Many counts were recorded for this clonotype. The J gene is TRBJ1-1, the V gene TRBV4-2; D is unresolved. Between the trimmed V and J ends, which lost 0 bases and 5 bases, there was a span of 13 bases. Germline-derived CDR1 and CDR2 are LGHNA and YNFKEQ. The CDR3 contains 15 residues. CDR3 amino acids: CASSQDLFMGTEAFF. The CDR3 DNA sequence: TGTGCCAGCAGCCAAGATCTTTTCATGGGGACTGAAGCTTTCTTT.

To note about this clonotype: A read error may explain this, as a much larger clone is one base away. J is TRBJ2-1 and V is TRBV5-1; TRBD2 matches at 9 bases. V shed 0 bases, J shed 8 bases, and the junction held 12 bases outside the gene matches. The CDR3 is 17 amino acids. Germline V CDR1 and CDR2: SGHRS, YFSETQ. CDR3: CASSLATPVSGRDEQFF. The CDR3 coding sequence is TGCGCCAGCAGCTTGGCCACTCCTGTTAGCGGGAGAGATGAGCAGTTCTTC.

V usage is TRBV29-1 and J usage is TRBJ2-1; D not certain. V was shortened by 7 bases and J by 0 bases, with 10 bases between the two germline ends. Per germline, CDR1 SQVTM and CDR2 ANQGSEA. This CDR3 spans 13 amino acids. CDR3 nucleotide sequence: TGCAGCGCAATACAGAGCTCCTACAATGAGCAGTTCTTC. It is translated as CSAIQSSYNEQFF.

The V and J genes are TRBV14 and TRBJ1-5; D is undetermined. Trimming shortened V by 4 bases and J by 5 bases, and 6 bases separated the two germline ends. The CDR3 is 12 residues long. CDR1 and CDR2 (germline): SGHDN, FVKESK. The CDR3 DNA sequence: TGTGCCAGCAGCCTGGGATATCAGCCCCAGCATTTT. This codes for CASSLGYQPQHF.

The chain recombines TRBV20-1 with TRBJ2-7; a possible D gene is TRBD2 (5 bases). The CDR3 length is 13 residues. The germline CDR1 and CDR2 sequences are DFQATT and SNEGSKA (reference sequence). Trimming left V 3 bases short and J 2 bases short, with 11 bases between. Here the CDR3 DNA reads TGCAGTGCTAGCGCCGGGAACACCTACGAGCAGTACTTC. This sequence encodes CSASAGNTYEQYF.

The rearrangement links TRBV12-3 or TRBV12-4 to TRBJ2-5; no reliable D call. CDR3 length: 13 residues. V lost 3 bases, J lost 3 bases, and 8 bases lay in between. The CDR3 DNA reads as TGTGCCAGCAGTTTGGTCGAAAAAGAGACCCAGTACTTC. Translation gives CASSLVEKETQYF.

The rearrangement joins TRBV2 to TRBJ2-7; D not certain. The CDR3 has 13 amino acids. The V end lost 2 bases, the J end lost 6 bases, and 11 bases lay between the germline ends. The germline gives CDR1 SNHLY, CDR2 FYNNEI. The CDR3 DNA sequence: TGTGCCAGCAGTGAATTGCCCCCTGGCGAGCAGTACTTC. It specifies CASSELPPGEQYF.

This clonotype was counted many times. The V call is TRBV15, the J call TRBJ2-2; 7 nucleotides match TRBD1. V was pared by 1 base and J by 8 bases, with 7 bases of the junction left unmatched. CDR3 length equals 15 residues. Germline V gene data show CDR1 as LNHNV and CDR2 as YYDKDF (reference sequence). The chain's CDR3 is CATSRASGGIGELFF. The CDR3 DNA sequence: TGTGCCACCAGCAGAGCGTCAGGGGGAATTGGGGAGCTGTTTTTT.

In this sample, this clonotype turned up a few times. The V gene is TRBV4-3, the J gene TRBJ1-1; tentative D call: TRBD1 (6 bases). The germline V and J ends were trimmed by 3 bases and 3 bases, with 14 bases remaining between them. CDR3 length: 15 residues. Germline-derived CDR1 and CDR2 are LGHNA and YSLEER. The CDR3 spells CASSHAPGDDTEAFF. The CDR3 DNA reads TGCGCCAGCAGCCATGCCCCAGGGGACGACACTGAAGCTTTCTTT.